This record looks at one T cell receptor (beta chain) sequence and its context. Germline lookup yields CDR1 MNHNS and CDR2 SASEGT. CDR3 length: 13 residues. V was trimmed by 5 bases and J by 3 bases, leaving 10 bases between them. Per the original methods: By means of reference gene primer amplification, nucleated cell counts were estimated. The assay was immunoSEQ multiplex PCR, and TCRdb's table has in-frame clones only and misses some. The D gene and trimming were derived from the DNA, and the V and J assignments and clone size from that table. The sample has 250,000 to 350,000 clones, roughly 89% seen once. This sample was included in a study of blood T cell repertoires in COVID-19. The overall study: The United States, Italy and Spain were the sources of the acute and convalescent COVID-19 samples. T cells, B-cell-depleted T cells, or PBMCs supplied cDNA or gDNA.

Recovery meant two consecutive negative NP/OP PCR tests, professional clearance, or resolved symptoms. This TCR was sampled from a woman between 18 and 29 years old who had recovered from COVID-19. Sequencing input: PBMCs or T cells enriched from blood (not recorded which). The chain employs TRBV6-1 and TRBJ1-1; D uncertain. CDR3 nucleotides: TGTGCCAGCAGTCCCACCTCGGACACTGAAGCTTTCTTT. Translation: CASSPTSDTEAFF.